Listed below are T cell receptor beta chains from one sample, sequenced in a study of CD8 T cells in ankylosing spondylitis. TCRdb reprocessed the 5' RACE reads with MiXCR, giving one entry per CDR3 protein. The table lists around 440,000 distinct CDR3 sequences, approximately 17% of them singletons. The sample was blood, either unsorted or a sorted T cell fraction (not recorded which). The receptors here all came from a male donor with ankylosing spondylitis. Each CDR3 is given with its conserved first and last residue. The D gene is left open where the match is weak. Only part of the rows carry a size: once, few, many, or a class if the clone is expanded.

J gene,D gene,V gene,CDR3 length,clone size,CDR3 protein,CDR3 DNA
TRBJ2-3,TRBD2,TRBV29-1,17,NA,CSVELGKTSGRGETQYF,TGCAGCGTTGAATTAGGGAAAACTAGCGGGAGAGGAGAAACGCAGTATTTT
TRBJ1-4,NA,TRBV11-2,15,NA,CASSLVGSQREKLFF,TGTGCCAGCAGCTTAGTTGGGAGCCAGCGGGAAAAACTGTTTTTT
TRBJ2-2,NA,TRBV9,15,few,CASSVARANTGELFF,TGTGCCAGCAGCGTAGCCCGGGCCAACACCGGGGAGCTGTTTTTT
TRBJ2-3,NA,TRBV12-3/TRBV12-4,13,NA,CASRSTGQGTQYF,TGTGCCAGCAGATCGACAGGCCAAGGTACGCAGTATTTT
TRBJ2-7,TRBD1,TRBV19,18,few,CASSTTRTGRGFVYEQYF,TGTGCCAGTAGTACCACCCGGACAGGGCGAGGTTTTGTCTACGAGCAGTACTTC
TRBJ1-1,NA,TRBV7-6,15,NA,CASSAPPQGNTEAFF,TGTGCCAGCAGCGCGCCCCCTCAGGGGAACACTGAAGCTTTCTTT
TRBJ2-3,TRBD2,TRBV20-1,15,NA,CSARDPAGVGDTQYF,TGCAGTGCTAGAGATCCAGCGGGAGTGGGAGATACGCAGTATTTT
TRBJ2-5,TRBD2,TRBV20-1,15,NA,CSARDFKGLEETQYF,TGCAGTGCTAGAGATTTTAAAGGACTAGAAGAGACCCAGTACTTC
TRBJ2-1,TRBD2,TRBV28,16,few,CASSSHSGRAKNEQFF,TGTGCCAGCAGTTCCCATAGCGGGAGGGCGAAGAATGAGCAGTTCTTC
TRBJ2-3,TRBD2,TRBV5-1,14,few,CASSQAGGTDTQYF,TGCGCCAGCAGCCAAGCGGGGGGCACAGATACGCAGTATTTT
TRBJ2-5,NA,TRBV2,12,many,CASNPYQETQYF,TGTGCCAGCAATCCGTACCAAGAGACCCAGTACTTC
TRBJ2-7,NA,TRBV5-1,15,few,CASSLGGSAAYEQYF,TGCGCCAGCAGCTTGGGAGGATCCGCGGCCTACGAGCAGTACTTC
TRBJ2-3,TRBD2,TRBV10-3,18,few,CAISESGLAGTSTDTQYF,TGTGCCATCAGTGAGTCAGGGCTAGCGGGTACTAGCACAGATACGCAGTATTTT
TRBJ2-5,TRBD1,TRBV6-6,13,many,CASSRQGKETQYF,TGTGCCAGCAGCCGACAGGGTAAAGAGACCCAGTACTTC
TRBJ1-5,NA,TRBV20-1,12,few,CSASSGNQPQHF,TGCAGTGCTAGTTCGGGCAATCAGCCCCAGCATTTT
TRBJ2-3,TRBD2,TRBV11-2,18,NA,CASSLDLAGGSRTDTQYF,TGTGCCAGCAGCTTAGATCTAGCGGGAGGGTCCCGCACAGATACGCAGTATTTT
TRBJ2-1,NA,TRBV5-1,15,few,CASSLEGYPYNEQFF,TGCGCCAGCAGCTTGGAAGGGTATCCCTACAATGAGCAGTTCTTC
TRBJ2-7,TRBD2,TRBV29-1,12,many,CSVEGSGKEQYF,TGCAGCGTGGAGGGTAGCGGGAAAGAGCAGTACTTC